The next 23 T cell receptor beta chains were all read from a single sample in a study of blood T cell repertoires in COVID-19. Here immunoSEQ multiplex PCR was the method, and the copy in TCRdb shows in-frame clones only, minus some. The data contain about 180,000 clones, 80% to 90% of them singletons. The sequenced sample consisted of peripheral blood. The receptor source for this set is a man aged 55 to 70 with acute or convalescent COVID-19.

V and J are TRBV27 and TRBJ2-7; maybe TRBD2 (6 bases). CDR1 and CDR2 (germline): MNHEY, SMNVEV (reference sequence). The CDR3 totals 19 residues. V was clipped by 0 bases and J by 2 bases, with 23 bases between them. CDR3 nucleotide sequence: TGTGCCAGCAGTTTATCGTGGTACACAGGCGGAGGGGAGCCCTACGAGCAGTACTTC. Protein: CASSLSWYTGGGEPYEQYF.

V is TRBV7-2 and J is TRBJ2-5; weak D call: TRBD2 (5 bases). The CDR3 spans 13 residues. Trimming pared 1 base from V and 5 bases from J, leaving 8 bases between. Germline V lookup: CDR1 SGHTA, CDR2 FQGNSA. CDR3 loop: CASSLVGGETQYF. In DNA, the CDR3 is TGTGCCAGCAGCTTAGTCGGCGGGGAGACCCAGTACTTC.

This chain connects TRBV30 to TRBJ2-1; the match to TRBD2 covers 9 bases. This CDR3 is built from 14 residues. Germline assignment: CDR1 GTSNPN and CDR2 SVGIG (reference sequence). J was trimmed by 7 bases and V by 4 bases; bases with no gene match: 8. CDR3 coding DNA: TGTGCCTGGACGGGAGTAGCGGGAGTAAATGAGCAGTTCTTC. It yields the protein CAWTGVAGVNEQFF.

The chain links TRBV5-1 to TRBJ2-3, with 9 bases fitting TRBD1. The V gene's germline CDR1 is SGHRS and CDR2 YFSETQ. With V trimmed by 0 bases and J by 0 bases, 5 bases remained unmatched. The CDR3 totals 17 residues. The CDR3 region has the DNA TGCGCCAGCAGCTTGGGTTACGGGACAGGGAGCACAGATACGCAGTATTTT. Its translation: CASSLGYGTGSTDTQYF. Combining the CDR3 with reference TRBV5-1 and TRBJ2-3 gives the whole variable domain KAGVTQTPRYLIKTRGQQVTLSCSPISGHRSVSWYQQTPGQGLQFLFEYFSETQRNKGNFPGRFSGRQFSNSRSEMNVSTLELGDSALYLCASSLGYGTGSTDTQYFGPGTRLTVL.

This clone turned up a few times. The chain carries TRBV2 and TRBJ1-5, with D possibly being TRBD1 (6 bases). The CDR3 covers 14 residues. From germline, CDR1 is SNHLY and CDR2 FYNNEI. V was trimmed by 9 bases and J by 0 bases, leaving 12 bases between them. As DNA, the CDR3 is TGTGCCAGGGGGGGGGCGTATAGCAATCAGCCCCAGCATTTT. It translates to CARGGAYSNQPQHF.

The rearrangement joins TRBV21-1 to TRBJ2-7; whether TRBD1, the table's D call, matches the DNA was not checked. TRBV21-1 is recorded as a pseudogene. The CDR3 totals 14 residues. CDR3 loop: CAREGGTGDYEQYF. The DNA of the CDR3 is TGTGCCAGAGAAGGAGGGACAGGTGATTACGAGCAGTACTTC.

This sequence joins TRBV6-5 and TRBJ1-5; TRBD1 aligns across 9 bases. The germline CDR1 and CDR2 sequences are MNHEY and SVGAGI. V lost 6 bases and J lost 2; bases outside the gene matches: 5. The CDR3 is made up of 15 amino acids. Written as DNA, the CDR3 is TGTGCCAGCAGGACCGGGACAGGGCGCAATCAGCCCCAGCATTTT. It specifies CASRTGTGRNQPQHF.

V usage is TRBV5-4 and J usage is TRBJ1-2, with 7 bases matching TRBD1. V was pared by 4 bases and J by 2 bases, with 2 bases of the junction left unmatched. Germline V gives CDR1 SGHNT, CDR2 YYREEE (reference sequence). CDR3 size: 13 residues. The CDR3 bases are TGTGCCAGCAGCCTGGGACAGAACTATGGCTACACCTTC. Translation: CASSLGQNYGYTF.

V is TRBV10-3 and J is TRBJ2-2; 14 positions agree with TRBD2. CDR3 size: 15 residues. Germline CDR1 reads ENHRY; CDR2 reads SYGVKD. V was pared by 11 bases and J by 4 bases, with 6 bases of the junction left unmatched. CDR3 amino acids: CASSGTSGSTGELFF. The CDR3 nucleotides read TGTGCCTCATCCGGGACTAGCGGGAGCACCGGGGAGCTGTTTTTT.

The CDR3 sequence is CASRTVSGSYNEQFF. The CDR3 DNA sequence: TGTGCCAGTCGCACGGTTAGCGGAAGCTACAATGAGCAGTTCTTC. V and J are TRBV27 and TRBJ2-1; the D gene is possibly TRBD2 (6 bases). The germline gives CDR1 MNHEY, CDR2 SMNVEV (reference sequence). The CDR3 runs 15 residues. Deletions cut 9 bases from V and 3 bases from J, with 18 bases between.

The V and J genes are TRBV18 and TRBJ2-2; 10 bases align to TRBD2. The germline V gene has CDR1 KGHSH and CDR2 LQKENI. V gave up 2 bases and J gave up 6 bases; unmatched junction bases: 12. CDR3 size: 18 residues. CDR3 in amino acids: CASSPRTLAGDISGELFF. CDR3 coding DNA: TGTGCCAGCTCACCAAGAACCCTAGCGGGAGATATTTCCGGGGAGCTGTTTTTT.

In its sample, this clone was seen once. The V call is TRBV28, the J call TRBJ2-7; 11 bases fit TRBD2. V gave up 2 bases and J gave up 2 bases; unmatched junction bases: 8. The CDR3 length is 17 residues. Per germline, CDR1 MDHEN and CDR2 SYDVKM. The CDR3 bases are TGTGCCAGCAGTTTACCCACTATACTAGCGGGGGCCTACGAGCAGTACTTC. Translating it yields CASSLPTILAGAYEQYF.

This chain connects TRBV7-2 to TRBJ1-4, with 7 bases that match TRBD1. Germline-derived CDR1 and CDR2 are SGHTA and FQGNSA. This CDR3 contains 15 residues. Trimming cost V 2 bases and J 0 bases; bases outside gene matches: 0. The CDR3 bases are TGTGCCAGCAGCTTACAGGGGGCAACTAATGAAAAACTGTTTTTT. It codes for CASSLQGATNEKLFF.

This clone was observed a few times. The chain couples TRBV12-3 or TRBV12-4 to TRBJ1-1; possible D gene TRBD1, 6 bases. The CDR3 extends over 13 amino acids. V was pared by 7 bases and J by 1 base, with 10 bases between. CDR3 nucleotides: TGTGCCAGCACCTGGGACAAGAACACTGAAGCTTTCTTT. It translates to CASTWDKNTEAFF.

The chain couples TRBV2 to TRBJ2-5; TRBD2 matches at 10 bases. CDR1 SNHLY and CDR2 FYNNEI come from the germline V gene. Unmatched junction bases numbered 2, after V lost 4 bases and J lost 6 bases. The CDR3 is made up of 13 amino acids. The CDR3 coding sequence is TGTGCCAGCAGTGCTAGCGGGAGAAAGACCCAGTACTTC. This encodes CASSASGRKTQYF.

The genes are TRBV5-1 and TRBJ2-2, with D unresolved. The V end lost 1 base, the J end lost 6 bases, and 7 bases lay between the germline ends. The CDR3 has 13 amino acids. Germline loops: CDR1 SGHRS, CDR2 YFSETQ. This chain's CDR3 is CASSLSGPGELFF. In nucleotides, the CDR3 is TGCGCCAGCAGCTTGAGTGGCCCCGGGGAGCTGTTTTTT.

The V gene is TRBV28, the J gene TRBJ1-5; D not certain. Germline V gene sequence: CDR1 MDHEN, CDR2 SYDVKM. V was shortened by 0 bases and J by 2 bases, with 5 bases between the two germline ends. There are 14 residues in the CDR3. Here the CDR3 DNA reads TGTGCCAGCAGTTTATGGATAGGCAATCAGCCCCAGCATTTT. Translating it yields CASSLWIGNQPQHF.

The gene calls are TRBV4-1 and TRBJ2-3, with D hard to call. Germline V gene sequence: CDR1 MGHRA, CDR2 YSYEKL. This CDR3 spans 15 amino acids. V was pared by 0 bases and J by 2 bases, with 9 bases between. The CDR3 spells CASSQEFDITDTQYF. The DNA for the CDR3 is TGCGCCAGCAGCCAAGAGTTCGACATCACAGATACGCAGTATTTT.

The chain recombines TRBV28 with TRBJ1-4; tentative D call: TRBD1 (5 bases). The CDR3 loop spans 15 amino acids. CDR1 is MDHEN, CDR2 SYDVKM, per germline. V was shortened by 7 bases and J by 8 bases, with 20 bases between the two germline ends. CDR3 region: CASTNLAGTGEKLFF. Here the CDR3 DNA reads TGTGCCAGCACCAATCTCGCGGGGACGGGGGAAAAACTGTTTTTT.

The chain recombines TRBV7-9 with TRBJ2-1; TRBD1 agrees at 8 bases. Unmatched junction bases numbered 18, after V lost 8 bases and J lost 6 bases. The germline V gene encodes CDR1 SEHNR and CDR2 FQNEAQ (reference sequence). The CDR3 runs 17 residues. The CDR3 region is CASLRRAGQGGINEQFF. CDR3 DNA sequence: TGTGCCAGCCTTCGCCGGGCCGGACAGGGAGGTATCAATGAGCAGTTCTTC.

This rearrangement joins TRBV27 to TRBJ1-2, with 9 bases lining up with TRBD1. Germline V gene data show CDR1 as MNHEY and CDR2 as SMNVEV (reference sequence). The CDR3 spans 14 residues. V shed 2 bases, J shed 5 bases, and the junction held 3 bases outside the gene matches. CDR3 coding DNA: TGTGCCAGCAGTTTAAGGACAGGGGATTATGGCTACACCTTC. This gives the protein CASSLRTGDYGYTF.

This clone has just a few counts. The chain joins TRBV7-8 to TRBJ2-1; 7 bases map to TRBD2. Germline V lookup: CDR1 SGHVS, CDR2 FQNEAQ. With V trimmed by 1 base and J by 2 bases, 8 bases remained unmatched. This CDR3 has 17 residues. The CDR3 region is CASSLVSSGVTYNEQFF. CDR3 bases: TGTGCCAGCAGCTTAGTCTCCAGCGGGGTTACCTACAATGAGCAGTTCTTC.

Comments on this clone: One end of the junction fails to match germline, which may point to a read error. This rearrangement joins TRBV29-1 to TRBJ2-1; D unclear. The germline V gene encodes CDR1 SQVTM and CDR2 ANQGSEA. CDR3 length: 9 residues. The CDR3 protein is CSVDEALIF. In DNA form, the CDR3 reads TGCAGCGTTGACGAGGCCCTCATCTTC.